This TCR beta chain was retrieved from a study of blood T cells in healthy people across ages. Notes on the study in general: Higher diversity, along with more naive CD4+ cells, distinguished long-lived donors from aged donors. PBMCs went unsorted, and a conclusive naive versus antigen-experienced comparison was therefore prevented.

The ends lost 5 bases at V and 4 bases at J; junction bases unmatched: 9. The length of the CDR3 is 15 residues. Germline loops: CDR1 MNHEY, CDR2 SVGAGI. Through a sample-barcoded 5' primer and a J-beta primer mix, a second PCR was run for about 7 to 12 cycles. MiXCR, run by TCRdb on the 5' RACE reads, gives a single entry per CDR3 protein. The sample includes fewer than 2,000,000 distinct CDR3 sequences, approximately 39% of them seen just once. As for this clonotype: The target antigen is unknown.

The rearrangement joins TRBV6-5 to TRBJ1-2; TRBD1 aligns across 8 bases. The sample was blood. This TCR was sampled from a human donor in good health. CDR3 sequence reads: CASSPWTGIAYGYTF. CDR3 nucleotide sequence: TGTGCCAGCAGTCCTTGGACAGGGATAGCCTATGGCTACACCTTC.